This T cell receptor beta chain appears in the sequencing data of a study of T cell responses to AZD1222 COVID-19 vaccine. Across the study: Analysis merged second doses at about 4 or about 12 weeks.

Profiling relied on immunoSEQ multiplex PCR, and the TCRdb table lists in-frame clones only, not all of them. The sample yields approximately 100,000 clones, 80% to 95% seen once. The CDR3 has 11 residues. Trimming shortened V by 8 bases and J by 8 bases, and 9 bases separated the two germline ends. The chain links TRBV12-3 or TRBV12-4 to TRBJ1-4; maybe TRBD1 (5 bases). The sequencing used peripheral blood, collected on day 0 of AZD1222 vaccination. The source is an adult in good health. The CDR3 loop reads CASLGGEKLFF. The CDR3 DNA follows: TGTGCCAGCCTGGGGGGGGAAAAACTGTTTTTT.